Listed below are T cell receptor beta chains from one sample, sequenced in a study of T cells in localized non-small cell lung cancer. The method was immunoSEQ multiplex PCR; TCRdb's version includes in-frame clones alone and lacks a portion of them. The repertoire has over 30,000 clones, 85% to 90% of them found once; the top ten carry 4% to 5%. Sequences were derived from peripheral blood, sampled before any cancer treatment. These receptors were collected from a man between 40 and 70 years old with stage I lung adenocarcinoma. Both conserved end residues are part of each CDR3. The D gene is left open where the match is weak. Size is omitted from some rows. Given values are once, few, many or a class for expanded clones.

clone_size: -; v_call: TRBV5-1; j_call: TRBJ2-1; d_call: -; cdr3_nt: TGCGCCAGCAGGGGGCTAGCCTACAATGAGCAGTTCTTC; cdr3_aa: CASRGLAYNEQFF
clone_size: -; v_call: TRBV10-2; j_call: TRBJ1-5; d_call: -; cdr3_nt: TGCGCCAGCAGTGAGTCCCGACGGGAAAATCAGCCCCAGCATTTT; cdr3_aa: CASSESRRENQPQHF
clone_size: once; v_call: TRBV9; j_call: TRBJ2-5; d_call: -; cdr3_nt: TGTGCCAGCAGCGTAGTCCCTACGAGAGATGGCCAGTACTTC; cdr3_aa: CASSVVPTRDGQYF
clone_size: -; v_call: TRBV10-1; j_call: TRBJ2-7; d_call: TRBD1; cdr3_nt: TGCGCCAGCAGTGATTTCGACAGGGTCAAGCAGTACTTC; cdr3_aa: CASSDFDRVKQYF
clone_size: -; v_call: TRBV5-4; j_call: TRBJ2-3; d_call: -; cdr3_nt: TGTGCCAGCAGCGACAGACCAGATACGCAGTATTTT; cdr3_aa: CASSDRPDTQYF
clone_size: few; v_call: TRBV19; j_call: TRBJ1-5; d_call: -; cdr3_nt: TGTGCCAGTAGCGACATCCCGGGCAATCAGCCCCAGCATTTT; cdr3_aa: CASSDIPGNQPQHF
clone_size: -; v_call: TRBV18; j_call: TRBJ1-1; d_call: -; cdr3_nt: TGTGCCAGCTCACCTCATCCGGGAGAAGCTTTCTTT; cdr3_aa: CASSPHPGEAFF
clone_size: -; v_call: TRBV12-5; j_call: TRBJ2-4; d_call: -; cdr3_nt: TGTGCTAGTGGTTTGGGCGACAGGCAGAGTGGCATTCAGTACTTC; cdr3_aa: CASGLGDRQSGIQYF
clone_size: -; v_call: TRBV10-3; j_call: TRBJ2-2; d_call: TRBD1; cdr3_nt: TGTGCCAGCAAGGAAAGGGGGCCCGGGGAGCTGTTTTTT; cdr3_aa: CASKERGPGELFF
clone_size: -; v_call: TRBV7-6; j_call: TRBJ2-2; d_call: TRBD1; cdr3_nt: TGTGCCAGCAGCGTCCCCCGGGACAGGGACTCGGGCGGCGTCACCGGGGAGCTGTTTTTT; cdr3_aa: CASSVPRDRDSGGVTGELFF
clone_size: once; v_call: TRBV6-5; j_call: TRBJ2-4; d_call: TRBD2; cdr3_nt: TGTGCCAGCAGATCCCTGGCGGGGGACATTCAGTACTTC; cdr3_aa: CASRSLAGDIQYF
clone_size: -; v_call: TRBV5-1; j_call: TRBJ2-3; d_call: TRBD1; cdr3_nt: TGCGCCAGCAGCAGACAGGGGGGCTTCACAGATACGCAGTATTTT; cdr3_aa: CASSRQGGFTDTQYF
clone_size: -; v_call: TRBV2; j_call: TRBJ1-6; d_call: -; cdr3_nt: TGTGCCAGCAGTGAAGCGCTTGGGGGGCAACCCCTCCACTTT; cdr3_aa: CASSEALGGQPLHF
clone_size: -; v_call: TRBV7-2; j_call: TRBJ1-4; d_call: TRBD1; cdr3_nt: TGTGCCAGCAGCTTAGGGACAGGGGAAAAACTGTTTTTT; cdr3_aa: CASSLGTGEKLFF
clone_size: -; v_call: TRBV4-1; j_call: TRBJ1-1; d_call: -; cdr3_nt: TGCGCCAGCAGCCAATCTCACGTCACTGAAGCTTTCTTT; cdr3_aa: CASSQSHVTEAFF
clone_size: -; v_call: TRBV27; j_call: TRBJ1-1; d_call: TRBD1; cdr3_nt: TGTGCCAGCAGTTTTGGGACAGGGTTGAACACTGAAGCTTTCTTT; cdr3_aa: CASSFGTGLNTEAFF
clone_size: once; v_call: TRBV6-1; j_call: TRBJ1-5; d_call: -; cdr3_nt: TGTGCCAGCACCAGGGATGGCAATCAGCCCCAGCATTTT; cdr3_aa: CASTRDGNQPQHF
clone_size: -; v_call: TRBV6-1; j_call: TRBJ2-1; d_call: -; cdr3_nt: TGTGCCAGCAGTCCGACTCCGAGCTCCTACAATGAGCAGTTCTTC; cdr3_aa: CASSPTPSSYNEQFF
clone_size: -; v_call: TRBV11-3; j_call: TRBJ2-7; d_call: -; cdr3_nt: TGTGCCAGCAGTCGGGCAGGCTACGAGCAGTACTTC; cdr3_aa: CASSRAGYEQYF
clone_size: -; v_call: TRBV7-2; j_call: TRBJ1-6; d_call: -; cdr3_nt: TGTGCCAGCAGCCTGTACACGGGTAATTCACCCCTCCACTTT; cdr3_aa: CASSLYTGNSPLHF
clone_size: -; v_call: TRBV2; j_call: TRBJ2-5; d_call: -; cdr3_nt: TGTGCCAGCCTTGAGTCGGGCATCGGGGAGACCCAGTACTTC; cdr3_aa: CASLESGIGETQYF
clone_size: -; v_call: TRBV30; j_call: TRBJ2-7; d_call: -; cdr3_nt: TGTGCCTGGAGTGGATTATTGACAGCGACCTCCTACGAGCAGTACTTC; cdr3_aa: CAWSGLLTATSYEQYF
clone_size: -; v_call: TRBV6-1; j_call: TRBJ1-6; d_call: -; cdr3_nt: TGTGCCAGCAGTGCAGCCGGGTCCCTAATGGGGTATAATTCACCCCTCCACTTT; cdr3_aa: CASSAAGSLMGYNSPLHF
clone_size: few; v_call: TRBV7-9; j_call: TRBJ1-5; d_call: TRBD1; cdr3_nt: TGTGCCAGCAGCGATTTATATCAGGGGGCGCGAGGTCAGCCCCAGCATTTT; cdr3_aa: CASSDLYQGARGQPQHF
clone_size: -; v_call: TRBV7-2; j_call: TRBJ2-1; d_call: -; cdr3_nt: TGTGCCAGCAGCTTAGTTACAGGGCGCGACAATGAGCAGTTCTTC; cdr3_aa: CASSLVTGRDNEQFF
clone_size: -; v_call: TRBV7-8; j_call: TRBJ1-5; d_call: -; cdr3_nt: TGTGCCAGCAGCTTAAGGCAACCAAATCAGCCCCAGCATTTT; cdr3_aa: CASSLRQPNQPQHF
clone_size: -; v_call: TRBV5-1; j_call: TRBJ2-7; d_call: TRBD1; cdr3_nt: TGCGCCAGCAGCTTGCCTGTCGGGACAGGGATATCCTACGAGCAGTACTTC; cdr3_aa: CASSLPVGTGISYEQYF
clone_size: -; v_call: TRBV7-9; j_call: TRBJ1-1; d_call: -; cdr3_nt: TGTGCCAGCAGCTTGGCGGGGAGACCTGAAGCTTTCTTT; cdr3_aa: CASSLAGRPEAFF
clone_size: -; v_call: TRBV29-1; j_call: TRBJ2-3; d_call: -; cdr3_nt: TGCAGCGTTGAGGGAAATCCAACAGATACGCAGTATTTT; cdr3_aa: CSVEGNPTDTQYF
clone_size: -; v_call: TRBV7-8; j_call: TRBJ1-1; d_call: -; cdr3_nt: TGTGCCAGCAGCCAAAATCTATTGTTGGGGAGAGCTTTCTTT; cdr3_aa: CASSQNLLLGRAFF
clone_size: -; v_call: TRBV4-1; j_call: TRBJ2-1; d_call: -; cdr3_nt: TGCGCCAGCAGCCAATTCGGCACCCGCTCCTACAATGAGCAGTTCTTC; cdr3_aa: CASSQFGTRSYNEQFF
clone_size: -; v_call: TRBV6-6; j_call: TRBJ1-4; d_call: -; cdr3_nt: TGTGCCAGCATTGACAGCAATAATGAAAAACTGTTTTTT; cdr3_aa: CASIDSNNEKLFF
clone_size: -; v_call: TRBV5-1; j_call: TRBJ2-7; d_call: TRBD2; cdr3_nt: TGCGCCAGCAGCCGGGGGGGCAACTACGAGCAGTACTTC; cdr3_aa: CASSRGGNYEQYF
clone_size: -; v_call: TRBV7-9; j_call: TRBJ2-1; d_call: TRBD1; cdr3_nt: TGTGCCAGCAGCCCGGGACAGGTATACAATGAGCAGTTCTTC; cdr3_aa: CASSPGQVYNEQFF
clone_size: once; v_call: TRBV18; j_call: TRBJ1-1; d_call: -; cdr3_nt: TGTGCCAGCTCGCTACAGGGCCCCCGAAACACTGAAGCTTTCTTT; cdr3_aa: CASSLQGPRNTEAFF
clone_size: -; v_call: TRBV5-1; j_call: TRBJ2-7; d_call: -; cdr3_nt: TGCGCCAGCAGCTTGGGGTTAGGGACCTACGAGCAGTACTTC; cdr3_aa: CASSLGLGTYEQYF
clone_size: -; v_call: TRBV19; j_call: TRBJ2-7; d_call: -; cdr3_nt: TGTGCCAGTAGTATCGTCGGCAGCTCCTACGAGCAGTACTTC; cdr3_aa: CASSIVGSSYEQYF
clone_size: -; v_call: TRBV10-2; j_call: TRBJ2-7; d_call: -; cdr3_nt: TGCGCCAGCAGTGAGTCTCAGTCCTACGAGCAGTACTTC; cdr3_aa: CASSESQSYEQYF
clone_size: once; v_call: TRBV13; j_call: TRBJ2-3; d_call: -; cdr3_nt: TGTGCCAGCAGCTTATCTTCAGATACGCAGTATTTT; cdr3_aa: CASSLSSDTQYF
clone_size: -; v_call: TRBV6-1; j_call: TRBJ1-3; d_call: -; cdr3_nt: TGTGCCAGCAGCAAACCAGGGGCAATTGGAAACACCATATATTTT; cdr3_aa: CASSKPGAIGNTIYF
clone_size: -; v_call: TRBV25-1; j_call: TRBJ2-5; d_call: -; cdr3_nt: TGTGCCAGCAGTGAGGAACCGACGGGGACCCAGTACTTC; cdr3_aa: CASSEEPTGTQYF
clone_size: -; v_call: TRBV2; j_call: TRBJ2-2; d_call: -; cdr3_nt: TGTGCCAGCTCAGTATACCCGAACACCGGGGAGCTGTTTTTT; cdr3_aa: CASSVYPNTGELFF
clone_size: -; v_call: TRBV10-3; j_call: TRBJ2-7; d_call: -; cdr3_nt: TGTGCCATCAGTCGGGGCAGGCCCTACTACGAGCAGTACTTC; cdr3_aa: CAISRGRPYYEQYF
clone_size: -; v_call: TRBV19; j_call: TRBJ1-2; d_call: -; cdr3_nt: TGTGCCAGTAGTATGCGCCGTTTAAACCGCTATGGCTACACCTTC; cdr3_aa: CASSMRRLNRYGYTF
clone_size: -; v_call: TRBV5-1; j_call: TRBJ1-1; d_call: TRBD1; cdr3_nt: TGCGCCAGCAGCTGGCAGGGGGAGAACTCTGAAGCTTTCTTT; cdr3_aa: CASSWQGENSEAFF
clone_size: -; v_call: TRBV4-1; j_call: TRBJ2-1; d_call: -; cdr3_nt: TGCGCCAGCAGCCAAGGCTATTACAGCCCCGATGGCTCCTACAATGAGCAGTTCTTC; cdr3_aa: CASSQGYYSPDGSYNEQFF
clone_size: -; v_call: TRBV19; j_call: TRBJ2-2; d_call: -; cdr3_nt: TGTGCCAGTAGCGGGACCGGCGTTTTCGGGGAGCTGTTTTTT; cdr3_aa: CASSGTGVFGELFF
clone_size: -; v_call: TRBV18; j_call: TRBJ1-5; d_call: -; cdr3_nt: TGTGCCGTACGGGACGACACCGGCAATCAGCCCCAGCATTTT; cdr3_aa: CAVRDDTGNQPQHF
clone_size: -; v_call: TRBV7-9; j_call: TRBJ2-7; d_call: -; cdr3_nt: TGTGCCAGCAGCGACGGACGTTACGAGCAGTACTTC; cdr3_aa: CASSDGRYEQYF
clone_size: -; v_call: TRBV2; j_call: TRBJ1-5; d_call: -; cdr3_nt: TGTGCCAGCAGCGGAGGGGTCAATCAGCCCCAGCATTTT; cdr3_aa: CASSGGVNQPQHF
clone_size: -; v_call: TRBV4-1; j_call: TRBJ1-1; d_call: -; cdr3_nt: TGCGCCAGCAGCCAAGAAGGGGGGGAAGCTTTCTTT; cdr3_aa: CASSQEGGEAFF
clone_size: -; v_call: TRBV29-1; j_call: TRBJ2-7; d_call: TRBD2; cdr3_nt: TGCAGCGTTGAAGGGCTAGCGGGGGGCCCTTACGAGCAGTACTTC; cdr3_aa: CSVEGLAGGPYEQYF
clone_size: -; v_call: TRBV9; j_call: TRBJ1-2; d_call: TRBD1; cdr3_nt: TGTGCCAGCAGCCCCCAGGGGGCGAACTATGGCTACACCTTC; cdr3_aa: CASSPQGANYGYTF
clone_size: -; v_call: TRBV6-4; j_call: TRBJ2-3; d_call: -; cdr3_nt: TGTGCCAGCAGCCCGACAGGCCATTCGCCAGATACGCAGTATTTT; cdr3_aa: CASSPTGHSPDTQYF
clone_size: -; v_call: TRBV6-5; j_call: TRBJ1-5; d_call: TRBD1; cdr3_nt: TGTGCCAGCAGAACCGGGACAGGCGATCAGCCCCAGCATTTT; cdr3_aa: CASRTGTGDQPQHF
clone_size: -; v_call: TRBV30; j_call: TRBJ1-2; d_call: TRBD1; cdr3_nt: TGTGCCTGGAGTGTGGGTCAGGGGGCGAGTGGCTACACCTTC; cdr3_aa: CAWSVGQGASGYTF
clone_size: -; v_call: TRBV2; j_call: TRBJ1-5; d_call: TRBD1; cdr3_nt: TGTGCCAGCAGTGAACAGGGGGGCCTCAGTCAGCCCCAGCATTTT; cdr3_aa: CASSEQGGLSQPQHF